One and the same sample provided the 4 T cell receptor beta chains below, sequenced in a study of metastatic and nonmetastatic thyroid tumors (TCRdb year 2020). No patient had received any treatment before thyroid surgery. Library preparation employed PCR. Sequencing used an Illumina HiSeq 4000. TCRdb handled the public reads itself, with Q25 trimming in fastp and clone calling in MiXCR, and kept productive beta chains. The sample table contains 15,000 to 20,000 clones; only one count was recorded for more than 20% of them. The biggest ten clones account for about 10% of the sample. Sequences were obtained from adjacent normal tissue. The receptors stem from a female donor with papillary thyroid cancer or a benign thyroid nodule (not recorded which). Some clones in this sample may be carry-over from other donors' samples.

This clone was counted between two and nine times. The CDR3 sequence: CASSLAGQVHNSPLHF. The DNA of the CDR3 is TGCGCCAGCAGCTTGGCCGGACAGGTCCATAATTCACCCCTCCACTTT. V gene TRBV5-1 combines with J gene TRBJ1-6; TRBD1 aligns across 7 bases. Germline lookup yields CDR1 SGHRS and CDR2 YFSETQ. This CDR3 comprises 16 residues. V dropped 0 bases and J dropped 5; count of bases not matched to a gene: 5.

The chain couples TRBV11-1 to TRBJ1-2; 8 bases map to TRBD1. This CDR3 comprises 16 residues. The V gene's germline CDR1 is SGHAT and CDR2 FQDESV (reference sequence). Germline trimming cut 0 bases from V and 0 bases from J; bases unmatched to any gene: 3. The CDR3 nucleotides are TGTGCCAGCAGCTTAGCGGGGACAGGTACTAACTATGGCTACACCTTC. It specifies CASSLAGTGTNYGYTF.

This clone showed up many times. J is TRBJ2-7 and V is TRBV10-1; TRBD2 matches 13 bases. Germline values: CDR1 WNHNN, CDR2 SYGVQD (reference sequence). There are 15 residues in the CDR3. V shed 8 bases, J shed 6 bases, and the junction held 10 bases outside the gene matches. The CDR3: CASGDGTSGTGEQYF. The CDR3 nucleotides are TGCGCCAGCGGGGATGGGACTAGCGGGACCGGCGAGCAGTACTTC.

This clone has only a few counts. V gene TRBV6-1 combines with J gene TRBJ1-6; D might be TRBD1 (5 bases). Between the trimmed V and J ends, which lost 7 bases and 8 bases, there was a span of 18 bases. Germline V gene data show CDR1 as MNHNS and CDR2 as SASEGT. The CDR3 spans 15 residues. CDR3 residues: CASTSRELGDSPLHF. CDR3 DNA: TGTGCCAGCACTTCACGGGAGTTAGGGGATTCACCCCTCCACTTT.